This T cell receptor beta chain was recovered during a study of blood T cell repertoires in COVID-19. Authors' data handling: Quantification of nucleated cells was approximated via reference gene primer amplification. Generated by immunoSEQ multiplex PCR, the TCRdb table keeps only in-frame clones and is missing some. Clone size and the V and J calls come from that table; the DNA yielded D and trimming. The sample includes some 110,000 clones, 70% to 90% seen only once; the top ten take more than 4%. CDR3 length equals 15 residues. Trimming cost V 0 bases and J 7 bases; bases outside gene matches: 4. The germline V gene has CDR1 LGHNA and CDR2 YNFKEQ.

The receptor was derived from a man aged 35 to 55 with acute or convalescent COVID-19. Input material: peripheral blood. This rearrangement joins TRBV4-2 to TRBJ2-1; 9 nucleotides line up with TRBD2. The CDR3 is CASSQEAGGSNEQFF. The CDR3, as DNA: TGTGCCAGCAGCCAAGAAGCGGGGGGCTCTAATGAGCAGTTCTTC.